Detailed here is one TCR beta chain. The antigen remains unidentified. The PCR employed 60 Vbeta primers together with 13 Jbeta primers. TCRdb's copy holds only in-frame clones and misses some; the assay was immunoSEQ multiplex PCR. The sample consists of just over 60,000 clones, more than 70% of them appearing once. The CDR3 consists of 14 residues. V lost 7 bases and J lost 7; bases outside the gene matches: 12. Per germline, CDR1 LNHDA and CDR2 SQIVND (reference sequence). The entry originates in a study of cytomegalovirus exposure and HLA in healthy donors. Study summary: A data release that came early held tens of millions of unique TCRs from HLA-typed donors.

Study observations and caveats: In terms of immune exposure information, only CMV serostatus was available.

The chain has TRBV19 and TRBJ2-7; 8 nucleotides line up with TRBD1. The sequenced sample consisted of PBMCs. This TCR was recovered from a young man in good health and CMV-seronegative. CDR3 in amino acids: CASNTAGGAEEQYF. DNA for the CDR3: TGTGCCAGTAACACGGCAGGGGGCGCGGAAGAGCAGTACTTC.